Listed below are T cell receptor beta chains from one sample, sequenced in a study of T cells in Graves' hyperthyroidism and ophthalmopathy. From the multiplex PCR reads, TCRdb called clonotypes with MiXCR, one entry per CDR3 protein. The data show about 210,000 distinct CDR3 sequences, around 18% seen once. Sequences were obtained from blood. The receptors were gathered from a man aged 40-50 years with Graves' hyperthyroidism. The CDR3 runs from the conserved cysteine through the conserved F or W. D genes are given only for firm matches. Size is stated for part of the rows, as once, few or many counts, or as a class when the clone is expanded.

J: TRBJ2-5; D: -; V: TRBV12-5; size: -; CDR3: CASGLWGGETQYF; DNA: TGTGCTAGTGGTTTATGGGGTGGAGAGACCCAGTACTTC
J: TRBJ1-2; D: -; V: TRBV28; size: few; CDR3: CASSLGTESWGYTF; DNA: TGTGCCAGCAGTCTCGGGACCGAGTCGTGGGGCTACACCTTC
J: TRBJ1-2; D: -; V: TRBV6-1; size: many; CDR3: CASRQSYVYGYTF; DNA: TGTGCCAGCAGACAGTCGTACGTCTATGGCTACACCTTC
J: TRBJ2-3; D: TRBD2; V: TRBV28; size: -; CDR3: CASSLLAGRTDTQYF; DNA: TGTGCCAGCAGCTTACTAGCGGGCCGCACAGATACGCAGTATTTT
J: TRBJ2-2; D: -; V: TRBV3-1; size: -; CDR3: CATTPSGSGELFF; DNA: TGTGCCACCACCCCCTCGGGCTCCGGGGAGCTGTTTTTT
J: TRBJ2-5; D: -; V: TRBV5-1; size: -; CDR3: CASSFPSQETQYF; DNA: TGCGCCAGCAGCTTCCCCAGCCAAGAGACCCAGTACTTC
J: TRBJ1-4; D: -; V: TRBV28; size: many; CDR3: CASSLSLLTGNNEKLFF; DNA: TGTGCCAGCAGTTTATCCCTCCTGACGGGAAATAATGAAAAACTGTTTTTT
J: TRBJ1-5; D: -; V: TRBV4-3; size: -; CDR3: CASSQDRTYSNQPQHF; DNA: TGCGCCAGCAGCCAAGATAGGACATATAGCAATCAGCCCCAGCATTTT
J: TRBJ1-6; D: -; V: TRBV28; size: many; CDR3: CASSLFGAVYNSPLHF; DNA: TGTGCCAGCAGTTTATTCGGGGCGGTGTATAATTCACCCCTCCACTTT
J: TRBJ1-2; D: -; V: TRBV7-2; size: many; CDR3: CASSLGATTDGYTF; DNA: TGTGCCAGCAGCTTAGGGGCCACCACGGATGGCTACACCTTC
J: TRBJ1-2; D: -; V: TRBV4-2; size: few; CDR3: CASSQDADYGYTF; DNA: TGTGCCAGCAGCCAAGATGCGGACTATGGCTACACCTTC
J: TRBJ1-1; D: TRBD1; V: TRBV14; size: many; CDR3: CASSDLQGPNTEAFF; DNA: TGTGCCAGCAGCGATCTACAGGGGCCGAACACTGAAGCTTTCTTT
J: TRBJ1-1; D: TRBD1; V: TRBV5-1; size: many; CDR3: CASSLVDRGLNTEAFF; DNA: TGCGCCAGCAGCTTGGTTGACAGGGGGTTGAACACTGAAGCTTTCTTT
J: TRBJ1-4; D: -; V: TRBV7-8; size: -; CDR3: CAGSALLRGANEKLFF; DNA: TGTGCCGGCAGCGCCCTTTTGAGGGGGGCTAATGAAAAACTGTTTTTT
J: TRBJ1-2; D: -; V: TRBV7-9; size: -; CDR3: CASSLVQGGYGYTF; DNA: TGTGCCAGCAGCTTAGTCCAGGGTGGATATGGCTACACCTTC
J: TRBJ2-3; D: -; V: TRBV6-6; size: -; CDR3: CASSYGQGLDTQYF; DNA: TGTGCCAGCAGTTACGGGCAGGGTTTAGATACGCAGTATTTT
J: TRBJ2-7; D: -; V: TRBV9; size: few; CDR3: CASSVGQVYEQYF; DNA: TGTGCCAGCAGCGTAGGACAGGTCTACGAGCAGTACTTC